The clone carrying this T cell receptor (beta chain) was seen a few times. The data stem from a study of Graves' ophthalmopathy and Graves' hyperthyroidism. Amplification of TCR beta CDR3 regions used RNA transcripts. Second-round multiplex PCR came after first-round RT-PCR with HTBI primers. One entry per CDR3 protein results from TCRdb running MiXCR on the multiplex PCR reads. This sample carries around 600,000 distinct CDR3 sequences, more than 40% of them seen once, and the ten largest clones take roughly 3.5%. The ends lost 3 bases at V and 1 base at J; junction bases unmatched: 3. The V gene's germline CDR1 is LNHDA and CDR2 SQIVND (reference sequence). CDR3 length: 15 residues.

The chain couples TRBV19 to TRBJ2-7, with 10 nucleotides matching TRBD1. Source material: peripheral blood. This clonotype was obtained from an adult man with Graves' ophthalmopathy. Here the CDR3 DNA reads TGTGCCAGTAGTATTGGACAGGGGGAATCCTACGAGCAGTACTTC. Translating gives CASSIGQGESYEQYF. Full variable domain (outside the CDR3, taken from reference TRBV19 and TRBJ2-7): DGGITQSPKYLFRKEGQNVTLSCEQNLNHDAMYWYRQDPGQGLRLIYYSQIVNDFQKGDIAEGYSVSREKKESFPLTVTSAQKNPTAFYLCASSIGQGESYEQYFGPGTRLTVT.